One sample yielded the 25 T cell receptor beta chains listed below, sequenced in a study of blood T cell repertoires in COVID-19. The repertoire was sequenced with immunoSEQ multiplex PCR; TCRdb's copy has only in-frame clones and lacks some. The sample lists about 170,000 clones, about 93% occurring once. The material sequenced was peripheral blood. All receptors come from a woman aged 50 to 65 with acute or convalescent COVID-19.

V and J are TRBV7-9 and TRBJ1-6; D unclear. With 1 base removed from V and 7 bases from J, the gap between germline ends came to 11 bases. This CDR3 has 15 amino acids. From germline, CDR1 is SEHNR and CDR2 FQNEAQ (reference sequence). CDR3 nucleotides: TGTGCCAGCAGCTTAGACCCGGGGTGGAATTCACCCCTCCACTTT. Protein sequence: CASSLDPGWNSPLHF.

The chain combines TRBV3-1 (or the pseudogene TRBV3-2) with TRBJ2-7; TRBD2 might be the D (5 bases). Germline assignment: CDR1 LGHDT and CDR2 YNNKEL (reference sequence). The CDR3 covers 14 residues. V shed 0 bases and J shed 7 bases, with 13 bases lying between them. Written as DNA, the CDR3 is TGTGCCAGCAGCCAAGATCCGGGGTCGCGTGAGCAGTACTTC. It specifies CASSQDPGSREQYF.

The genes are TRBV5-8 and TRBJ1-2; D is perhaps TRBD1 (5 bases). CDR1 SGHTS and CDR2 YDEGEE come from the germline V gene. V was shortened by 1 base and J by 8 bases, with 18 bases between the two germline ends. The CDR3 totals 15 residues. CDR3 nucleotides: TGTGCCAGCAGCTTGATCTTATTCGACAGACGAGGCTACACCTTC. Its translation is CASSLILFDRRGYTF.

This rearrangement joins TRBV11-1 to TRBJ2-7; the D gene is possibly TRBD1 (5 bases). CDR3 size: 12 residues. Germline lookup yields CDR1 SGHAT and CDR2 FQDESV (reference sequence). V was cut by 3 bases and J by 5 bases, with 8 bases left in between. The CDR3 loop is CASSFTGDEQYF. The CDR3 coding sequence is TGTGCCAGCAGCTTTACAGGAGACGAGCAGTACTTC.

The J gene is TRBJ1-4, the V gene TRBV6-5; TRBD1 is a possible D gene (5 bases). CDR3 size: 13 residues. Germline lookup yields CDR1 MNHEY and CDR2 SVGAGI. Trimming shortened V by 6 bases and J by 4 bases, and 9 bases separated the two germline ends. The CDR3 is CASRTVGNEKLFF. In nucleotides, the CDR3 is TGTGCCAGCAGGACAGTCGGTAATGAAAAACTGTTTTTT.

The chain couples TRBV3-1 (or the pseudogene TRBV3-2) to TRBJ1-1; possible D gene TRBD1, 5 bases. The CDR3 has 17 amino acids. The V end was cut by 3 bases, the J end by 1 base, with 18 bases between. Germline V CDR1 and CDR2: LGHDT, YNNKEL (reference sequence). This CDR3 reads CASSQPYGASGNTEAFF. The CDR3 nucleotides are TGTGCCAGCAGCCAGCCCTATGGGGCCAGTGGGAACACTGAAGCTTTCTTT.

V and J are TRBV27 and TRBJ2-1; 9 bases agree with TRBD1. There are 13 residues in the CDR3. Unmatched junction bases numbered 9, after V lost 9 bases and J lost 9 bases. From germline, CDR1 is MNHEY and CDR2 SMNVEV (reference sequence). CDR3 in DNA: TGTGCCAGTCGACCCGGGACAGGGATTGAGCAGTTCTTC. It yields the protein CASRPGTGIEQFF.

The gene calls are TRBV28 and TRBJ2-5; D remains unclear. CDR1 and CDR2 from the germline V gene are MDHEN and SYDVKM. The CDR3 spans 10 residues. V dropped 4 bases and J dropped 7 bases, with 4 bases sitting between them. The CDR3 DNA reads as TGTGCCAGCAGTTCGAGGACCCAGTACTTC. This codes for CASSSRTQYF.

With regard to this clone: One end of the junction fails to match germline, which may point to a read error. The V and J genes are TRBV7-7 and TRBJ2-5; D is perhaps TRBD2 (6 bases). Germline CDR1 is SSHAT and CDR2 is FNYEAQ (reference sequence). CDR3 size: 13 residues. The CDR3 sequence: CASSSSLAETQYF. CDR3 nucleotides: TGTGCTAGCAGCTCTAGCCTAGCGGAGACCCAGTACTTC.

CDR3 in DNA: TGTGCCAGCAGCCATGGTGAGGGAATGAGGACTTTCTTT. Its translation: CASSHGEGMRTFF. The chain couples TRBV3-1 (or the pseudogene TRBV3-2) to TRBJ1-1; D is undetermined. Germline V gene sequence: CDR1 LGHDT, CDR2 YNNKEL (reference sequence). V shed 3 bases and J shed 12 bases, with 17 bases lying between them. The CDR3 spans 13 residues.

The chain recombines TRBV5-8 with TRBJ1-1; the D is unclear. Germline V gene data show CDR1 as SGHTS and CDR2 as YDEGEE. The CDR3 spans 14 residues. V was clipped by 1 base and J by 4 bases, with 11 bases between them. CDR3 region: CASSLRRSPTEAFF. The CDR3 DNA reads TGTGCCAGCAGCTTGAGGCGGTCCCCCACTGAAGCTTTCTTT.

DNA for the CDR3: TGCGCCAGCAGTGGGCCGATGAACACTGAAGCTTTCTTT. Amino acids: CASSGPMNTEAFF. The chain carries TRBV10-2 and TRBJ1-1, with D uncertain. Trimming removed 4 bases at V and 0 bases at J, with 6 bases between. CDR1 WSHSY and CDR2 SAAADI come from the germline V gene. The CDR3 spans 13 residues.

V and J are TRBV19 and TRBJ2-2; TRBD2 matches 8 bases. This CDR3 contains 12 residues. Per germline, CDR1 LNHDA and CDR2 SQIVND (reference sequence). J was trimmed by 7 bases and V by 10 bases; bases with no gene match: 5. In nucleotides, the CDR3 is TGTGCCACTTCACTAGCGGTCGGGGAGCTGTTTTTT. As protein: CATSLAVGELFF.

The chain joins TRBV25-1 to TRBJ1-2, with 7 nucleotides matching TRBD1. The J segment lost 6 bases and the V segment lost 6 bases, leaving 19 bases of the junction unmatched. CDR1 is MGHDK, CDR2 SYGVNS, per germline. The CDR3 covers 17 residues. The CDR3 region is CASRVLPGPGTADGYTF. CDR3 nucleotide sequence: TGTGCCAGCAGAGTTTTACCGGGGCCCGGGACAGCGGATGGCTACACCTTC.

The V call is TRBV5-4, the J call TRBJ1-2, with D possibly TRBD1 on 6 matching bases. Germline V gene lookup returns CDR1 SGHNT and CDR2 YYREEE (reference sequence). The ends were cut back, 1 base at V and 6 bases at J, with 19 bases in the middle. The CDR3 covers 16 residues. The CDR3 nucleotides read TGTGCCAGCAGCTTGACAGGGTCTGGAGTTATGCATGGCTACACCTTC. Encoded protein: CASSLTGSGVMHGYTF.

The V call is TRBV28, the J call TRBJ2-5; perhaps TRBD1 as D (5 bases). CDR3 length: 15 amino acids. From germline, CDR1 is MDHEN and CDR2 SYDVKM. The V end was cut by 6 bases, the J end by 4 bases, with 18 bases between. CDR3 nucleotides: TGTGCCAGCAGCCCAGCACAGGCATTATTAGAGACCCAGTACTTC. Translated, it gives CASSPAQALLETQYF.

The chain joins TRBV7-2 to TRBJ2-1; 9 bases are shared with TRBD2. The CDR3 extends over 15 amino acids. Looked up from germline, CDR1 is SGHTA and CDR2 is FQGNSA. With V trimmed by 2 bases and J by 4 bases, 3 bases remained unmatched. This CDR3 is CASSLSGGPYNEQFF. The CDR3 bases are TGTGCCAGCAGCTTAAGCGGGGGGCCGTACAATGAGCAGTTCTTC.

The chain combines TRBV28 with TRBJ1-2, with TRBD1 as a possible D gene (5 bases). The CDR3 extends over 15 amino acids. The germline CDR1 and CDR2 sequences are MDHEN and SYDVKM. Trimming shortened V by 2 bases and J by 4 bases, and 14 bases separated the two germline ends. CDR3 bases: TGTGCCAGCAGTTTACAGACCAAGGGGTTCTATGGCTACACCTTC. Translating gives CASSLQTKGFYGYTF.

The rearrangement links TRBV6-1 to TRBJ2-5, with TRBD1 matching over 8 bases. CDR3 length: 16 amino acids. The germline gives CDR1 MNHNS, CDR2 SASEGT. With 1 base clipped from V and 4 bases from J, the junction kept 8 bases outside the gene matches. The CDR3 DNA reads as TGTGCCAGCAGTGAAGAGGGCAGGGGGCTATCAGAGACCCAGTACTTC. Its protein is CASSEEGRGLSETQYF.

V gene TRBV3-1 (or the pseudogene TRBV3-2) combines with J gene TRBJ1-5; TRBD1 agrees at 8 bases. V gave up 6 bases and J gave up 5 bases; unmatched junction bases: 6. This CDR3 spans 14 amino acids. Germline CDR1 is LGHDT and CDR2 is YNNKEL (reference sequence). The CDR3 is CASSFTGGHQPQHF. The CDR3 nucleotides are TGTGCCAGCAGTTTTACAGGGGGACATCAGCCCCAGCATTTT.

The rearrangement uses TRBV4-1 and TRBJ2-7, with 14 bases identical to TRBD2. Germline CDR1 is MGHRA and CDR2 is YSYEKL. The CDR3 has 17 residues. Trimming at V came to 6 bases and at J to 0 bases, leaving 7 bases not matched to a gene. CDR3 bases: TGCGCCAGCAGACATGACGGGACTAGCGGGAGCTCCTACGAGCAGTACTTC. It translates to CASRHDGTSGSSYEQYF.

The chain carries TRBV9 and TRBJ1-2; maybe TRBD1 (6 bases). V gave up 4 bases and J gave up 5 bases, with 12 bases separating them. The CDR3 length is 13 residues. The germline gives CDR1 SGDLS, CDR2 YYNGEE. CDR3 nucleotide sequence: TGTGCCAGCAGCCCTGGGACACTTTATGGCTACACCTTC. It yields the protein CASSPGTLYGYTF. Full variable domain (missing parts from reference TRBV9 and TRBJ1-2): DSGVTQTPKHLITATGQRVTLRCSPRSGDLSVYWYQQSLDQGLQFLIQYYNGEERAKGNILERFSAQQFPDLHSELNLSSLELGDSALYFCASSPGTLYGYTFGSGTRLTVV.

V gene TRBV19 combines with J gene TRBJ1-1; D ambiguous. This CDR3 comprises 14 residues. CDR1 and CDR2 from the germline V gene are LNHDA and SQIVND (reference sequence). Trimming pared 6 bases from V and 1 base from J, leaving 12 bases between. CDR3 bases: TGTGCCAGTAGCCCGTACAGCCCGAACACTGAAGCTTTCTTT. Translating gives CASSPYSPNTEAFF.

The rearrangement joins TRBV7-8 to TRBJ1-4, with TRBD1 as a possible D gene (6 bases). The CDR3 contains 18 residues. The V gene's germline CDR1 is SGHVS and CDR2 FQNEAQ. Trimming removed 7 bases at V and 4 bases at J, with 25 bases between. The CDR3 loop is CASTKMAGAKGVNEKLFF. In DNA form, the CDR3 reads TGTGCCAGCACCAAAATGGCAGGGGCCAAAGGGGTTAATGAAAAACTGTTTTTT.

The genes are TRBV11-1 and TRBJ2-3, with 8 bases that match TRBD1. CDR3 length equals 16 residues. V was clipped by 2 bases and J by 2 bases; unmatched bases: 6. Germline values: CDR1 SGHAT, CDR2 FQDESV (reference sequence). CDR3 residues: CASSLKGQALTDTQYF. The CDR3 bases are TGTGCCAGCAGCTTAAAGGGACAGGCCCTCACAGATACGCAGTATTTT. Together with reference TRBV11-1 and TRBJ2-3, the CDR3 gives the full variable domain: EAEVAQSPRYKITEKSQAVAFWCDPISGHATLYWYRQILGQGPELLVQFQDESVVDDSQLPKDRFSAERLKGVDSTLKIQPAELGDSAMYLCASSLKGQALTDTQYFGPGTRLTVL.